These 29 T cell receptor beta chains were all obtained from the same sample, sequenced in a study of T cells expressing NK-cell markers. With the 5' RACE reads reprocessed, TCRdb shows one record per CDR3 protein and no DNA. The table for this sample gives roughly 180,000 distinct CDR3 sequences. Sequenced sample: blood T cells: a sorted CD56 or NKG2C T cell subset, CD4+ or CD8+ T cells, or bulk PBMC T cells (not recorded which). The receptors derive from a woman aged 18 to 69 in good health.

This CDR3 is CASSETDTQYF. The chain combines TRBV2 with TRBJ2-3. The CDR3 sequence is 11 residues long. CDR1 is SNHLY, CDR2 FYNNEI, per germline.

V is TRBV6-1 and J is TRBJ2-7; the D gene TCRdb calls, TRBD1, cannot be checked with no DNA. CDR3 length: 13 residues. In germline, CDR1 is MNHNS, CDR2 SASEGT. CDR3 region: CASNGPGRDEQYF.

The chain is built from TRBV2 and TRBJ2-5; TCRdb returns TRBD2, unconfirmable since there is no DNA. This CDR3 comprises 15 residues. CDR1 is SNHLY and CDR2 is FYNNEI in the germline V gene. CDR3 sequence: CASRGTTLPGETQYF.

This chain joins TRBV5-5 and TRBJ1-3; checking the TCRdb D call of TRBD1 is not possible without DNA. The CDR3 spans 16 residues. The germline gives CDR1 SGHKS, CDR2 YYEKEE (reference sequence). CDR3 region: CASSSDPGPIGNTIYF.

The genes are TRBV5-1 and TRBJ2-1; without DNA, the TCRdb call of TRBD1 cannot be checked. The germline CDR1 and CDR2 sequences are SGHRS and YFSETQ. The CDR3 extends over 15 amino acids. The CDR3 is CASSSGQGLHNEQFF.

The rearrangement links TRBV29-1 to TRBJ2-1; TCRdb calls TRBD1, which cannot be checked without DNA. The V gene's germline CDR1 is SQVTM and CDR2 ANQGSEA. CDR3 size: 13 residues. The CDR3: CSLAGQVNNEQFF.

The rearrangement uses TRBV3-1 and TRBJ1-1. CDR1 and CDR2 from the germline V gene are LGHDT and YNNKEL (reference sequence). The CDR3 runs 12 residues. The CDR3: CASSQPGTEAFF.

V is TRBV7-2 and J is TRBJ1-1. Germline lookup yields CDR1 SGHTA and CDR2 FQGNSA. The CDR3 runs 15 residues. Here the CDR3 reads CASSLWALGVTEAFF.

The rearrangement uses TRBV29-1 and TRBJ2-3; checking the TCRdb D call of TRBD1 is not possible without DNA. In germline, CDR1 is SQVTM, CDR2 ANQGSEA. This CDR3 has 15 residues. The CDR3 sequence is CSASTGGATTDTQYF.

V and J are TRBV12-3 or TRBV12-4 and TRBJ1-2; the TRBD1 assignment by TCRdb is unverifiable without DNA. The CDR3 has 12 amino acids. The CDR3 sequence: CASSLLGEGYTF.

This rearrangement joins TRBV20-1 to TRBJ2-7; with no DNA, the TCRdb D assignment of TRBD1 cannot be verified. Germline CDR1 DFQATT, CDR2 SNEGSKA (reference sequence). CDR3 length: 13 amino acids. The CDR3 spells CSAPPNGAYEQYF.

This chain connects TRBV15 to TRBJ1-2. The germline V gene encodes CDR1 LNHNV and CDR2 YYDKDF (reference sequence). The CDR3 has 12 amino acids. The CDR3 sequence is CATSRDEYGYTF.

J is TRBJ2-7 and V is TRBV12-3 or TRBV12-4; the TCRdb D gene call, TRBD1, has no DNA to confirm it. This CDR3 region has 15 residues. The chain's CDR3 is CASSFGQKGSYEQYF.

The CDR3 sequence: CSVADGYNEQFF. The chain is built from TRBV29-1 and TRBJ2-1. Looked up from germline, CDR1 is SQVTM and CDR2 is ANQGSEA. The CDR3 consists of 12 residues.

The rearrangement uses TRBV4-1 and TRBJ2-3; TCRdb calls TRBD2, which cannot be checked without DNA. CDR1 is MGHRA, CDR2 YSYEKL, per germline. The CDR3 sequence is 17 residues long. The CDR3: CASSQGGLAVLGDTQYF.

The chain couples TRBV7-8 to TRBJ2-1; TCRdb proposes TRBD1, but this gene call is untestable without DNA. CDR1 and CDR2 (germline): SGHVS, FQNEAQ. The CDR3 runs to 15 residues. The CDR3 sequence: CASSLRTGGANEQFF.

The rearrangement links TRBV5-1 to TRBJ2-1. The CDR3 totals 15 residues. The germline gives CDR1 SGHRS, CDR2 YFSETQ. The CDR3 is CASSSHRDSYNEQFF.

This rearrangement joins TRBV19 to TRBJ1-5. The CDR3 loop spans 14 amino acids. CDR1 is LNHDA, CDR2 SQIVND, per germline (reference sequence). CDR3 in amino acids: CASIASSGNQPQHF. Looking up the rest from reference TRBV19 and TRBJ1-5 gives the full variable domain: DGGITQSPKYLFRKEGQNVTLSCEQNLNHDAMYWYRQDPGQGLRLIYYSQIVNDFQKGDIAEGYSVSREKKESFPLTVTSAQKNPTAFYLCASIASSGNQPQHFGDGTRLSIL.

The chain uses TRBV28 and TRBJ1-1; TCRdb reports TRBD1, a call that lacks DNA to check it against. CDR1 is MDHEN, CDR2 SYDVKM, per germline. The CDR3 contains 14 residues. The CDR3 reads CASTPGGNPLKAFF.

The J gene is TRBJ1-6, the V gene TRBV12-3 or TRBV12-4; TCRdb's D call of TRBD1 is untestable without DNA. The CDR3 covers 13 residues. This CDR3 is CASARGTNSPLHF.

This chain joins TRBV9 and TRBJ2-3; TCRdb's D gene call, TRBD2, goes unchecked for lack of DNA. Germline assignment: CDR1 SGDLS and CDR2 YYNGEE. CDR3 size: 17 residues. The CDR3 here is CASSVGTSGIRTDTQYF.

This chain connects TRBV7-2 to TRBJ1-5; TCRdb selects TRBD1, and the lack of DNA leaves this call unchecked. Germline CDR1 reads SGHTA; CDR2 reads FQGNSA. This CDR3 comprises 14 residues. The CDR3 loop reads CASSYGDSNQPQHF.

The chain has TRBV5-1 and TRBJ2-1. The V gene's germline CDR1 is SGHRS and CDR2 YFSETQ. The CDR3 extends over 16 amino acids. The chain's CDR3 is CASSSETLSSYNEQFF.

V and J are TRBV20-1 and TRBJ2-3; there is no DNA to check the TCRdb D call of TRBD1. Germline CDR1 is DFQATT and CDR2 is SNEGSKA (reference sequence). The CDR3 has 16 amino acids. The CDR3 reads CSATLTGGRGTDTQYF.

The chain carries TRBV12-3 or TRBV12-4 and TRBJ2-3. The CDR3 consists of 13 residues. The CDR3 loop reads CASSLSGTDTQYF.

The rearrangement joins TRBV3-1 to TRBJ2-3; lacking DNA, the TRBD1 call made by TCRdb goes unchecked. The germline CDR1 and CDR2 sequences are LGHDT and YNNKEL (reference sequence). The CDR3 contains 14 residues. The CDR3 protein is CASSSLGIQDTQYF.

The chain couples TRBV6-5 to TRBJ2-7; the TRBD1 assignment by TCRdb is unverifiable without DNA. The CDR3 is made up of 15 amino acids. CDR1 and CDR2 from the germline V gene are MNHEY and SVGAGI. The CDR3 here is CASSYRRGAFDEQYF.

V gene TRBV7-9 combines with J gene TRBJ1-4; no DNA is available, so the TRBD1 call from TCRdb remains unchecked. From germline, CDR1 is SEHNR and CDR2 FQNEAQ (reference sequence). The CDR3 sequence is 12 residues long. The CDR3 here is CASSRDVGKLFF.

V gene TRBV5-1 combines with J gene TRBJ1-1; TCRdb proposes TRBD1, but this gene call is untestable without DNA. Germline V gene data show CDR1 as SGHRS and CDR2 as YFSETQ. The CDR3 contains 14 residues. This CDR3 reads CASGDTGAIAEAFF.